This T cell receptor (beta chain) was identified during a study of cytomegalovirus exposure and HLA in healthy donors. The CDR3 covers 20 residues. The junction had 18 bases not matched to a gene; V was cut back by 0 bases and J by 1 base. Germline V gene lookup returns CDR1 GTSNPN and CDR2 SVGIG (reference sequence). The study, taken as a whole, reports: About 87% or about 30% of the time was how often most TCR beta V segments were productive, according to an earlier analysis.

Donors counted as nominally healthy when sampled, yet unrecorded immune exposures were likely. Researchers ran the PCR with 60 Vbeta and 13 Jbeta primers. Clones were sequenced by immunoSEQ multiplex PCR, and TCRdb holds only the in-frame ones, with some missing. This repertoire comprises about 48,000 clones; its ten largest clones make up roughly 6.1%. About this clone itself: What it binds is unknown.

What was sequenced was PBMCs. This TCR came from a male donor in good health and CMV-seropositive. The V and J genes are TRBV30 and TRBJ2-7, with 10 positions matching TRBD2. The CDR3 spells CAWSVLRGVVSGGDSYEQYF. The CDR3 DNA reads TGTGCCTGGAGTGTACTAAGAGGGGTCGTGAGCGGGGGGGATTCCTACGAGCAGTACTTC.